This TCR beta chain was sequenced for a study of control samples from healthy donors and cancer patients. Concerning this clone itself: Other DNA sequences in this specimen translate into the identical CDR3.

Data came from immunoSEQ multiplex PCR; TCRdb stores just in-frame clones and leaves some out. The sample carries some 160,000 clones, just under 95% recorded once. The V and J ends lost 9 bases and 2 bases, in that order; junction bases with no gene match: 12. The CDR3 spans 15 residues. CDR1 is SNHLY, CDR2 FYNNEI, per germline. This clonotype was obtained from a woman between 40 and 50 years old in good health. The rearrangement links TRBV2 to TRBJ1-1; 7 bases align to TRBD1. Specimen: blood. The CDR3: CASNPQGGGNTEAFF. The CDR3 bases are TGTGCCAGTAACCCCCAGGGGGGAGGCAACACTGAAGCTTTCTTT.